The sequence of this T cell receptor beta chain was determined in a study of PD-1 blockade in classical Hodgkin lymphoma. Study observations and caveats: Patients excluded were those beginning nivolumab under 1 year after ASCT. It was reported that newly diagnosed patients had less baseline TCR diversity than healthy donors. It was CD4+ TCR diversity, not CD8+, that rose significantly by C4D1.

CDR1 and CDR2 from the germline V gene are SEHNR and FQNEAQ (reference sequence). CDR3 length: 14 amino acids. Trimming took 7 bases from V and 3 from J, leaving 12 bases between them. The assay was immunoSEQ multiplex PCR, and TCRdb's table has in-frame clones only and misses some. The table includes approximately 8,800 clones, 65% to 85% detected once. All trial patients relapsed after autologous stem cell transplantation. Researchers report purifying CD4+ T cells from thawed PBMCs by magnetic negative selection. Turning to this clone: The antigen remains unidentified.

This specimen consisted of CD4+ T cells from blood, obtained at baseline. The clonotype originates from a human donor with classical Hodgkin lymphoma. The rearrangement joins TRBV7-9 to TRBJ1-4, with D possibly being TRBD1 (5 bases). The CDR3 DNA reads TGTGCCAGCACCGGGGACCCAGCTAATGAAAAACTGTTTTTT. Its translation: CASTGDPANEKLFF.